This TCR beta chain was recovered during a study of blood T cell repertoires in COVID-19. Study in general: Sites in the United States, Italy and Spain provided acute and convalescent COVID-19 samples. T cells, B-cell-depleted T cells, or PBMCs supplied cDNA or gDNA.

Sequencing was performed with immunoSEQ multiplex PCR; in TCRdb, only in-frame clones are kept and a portion is missing. The sample consists of fewer than 150,000 clones, approximately 80% of them appearing once. Germline CDR1 and CDR2: SGHAT and FQNNGV. The CDR3 loop spans 15 amino acids. V lost 5 bases and J lost 0, with 11 bases in between. The source is an elderly woman in a cohort sampled during active or convalescent COVID-19. The chain uses TRBV11-2 and TRBJ1-5; D is possibly TRBD1 (5 bases). Sequencing was performed on peripheral blood. The CDR3 bases are TGTGCCAGCAGCCGTGACAGAAATAGCAATCAGCCCCAGCATTTT. It encodes CASSRDRNSNQPQHF. Full variable domain (missing parts from reference TRBV11-2 and TRBJ1-5): EAGVAQSPRYKIIEKRQSVAFWCNPISGHATLYWYQQILGQGPKLLIQFQNNGVVDDSQLPKDRFSAERLKGVDSTLKIQPAKLEDSAVYLCASSRDRNSNQPQHFGDGTRLSIL.